This TCR beta chain is from a study of early T cells in non-severe SARS-CoV-2 infection. MiXCR, run by TCRdb on the 5' RACE reads, gives a single entry per CDR3 protein. The sample carries around 50,000 distinct CDR3 sequences, about 9.1% recorded once. The CDR3 runs to 10 residues. V lost 1 base to trimming and J lost 8 bases, with 2 bases between them. This clonotype was observed many times. Sequenced: whole blood. The V call is TRBV12-3 or TRBV12-4, the J call TRBJ1-2; the D is unclear. The receptor comes from an adult who was a healthcare worker with PCR-confirmed SARS-CoV-2 infection or an uninfected control (not recorded which). The CDR3 reads CASSLEGYTF. CDR3 in DNA: TGTGCCAGCAGTTTAGAGGGCTACACCTTC.